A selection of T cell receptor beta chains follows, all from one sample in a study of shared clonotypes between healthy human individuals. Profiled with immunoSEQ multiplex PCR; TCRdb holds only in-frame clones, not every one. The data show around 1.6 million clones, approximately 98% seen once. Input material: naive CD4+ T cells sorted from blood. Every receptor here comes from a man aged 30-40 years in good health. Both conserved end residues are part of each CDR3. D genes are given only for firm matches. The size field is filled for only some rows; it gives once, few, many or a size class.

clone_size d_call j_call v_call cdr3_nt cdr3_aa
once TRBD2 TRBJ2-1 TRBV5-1 TGCGCCAGCAGCTTGGATCCGGGAGGGCCTAGTGAGCAGTTCTTC CASSLDPGGPSEQFF
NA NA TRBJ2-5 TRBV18 TGTGCCAGCTCATCCCGCAATGGGGGCGGGCAAGAGACCCAGTACTTC CASSSRNGGGQETQYF
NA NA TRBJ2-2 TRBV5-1 TGCGCCAGCAGCTTGGTACTCCGGGTAGGGGAGCTGTTTTTT CASSLVLRVGELFF
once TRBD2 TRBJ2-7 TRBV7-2 TGTGCCAGCAGCTTAATGACTAGCGGGGCCTACGAGCAGTACTTC CASSLMTSGAYEQYF
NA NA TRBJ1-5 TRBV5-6 TGTGCCAGCAGCCAGTTGAATCAGCCCCAGCATTTT CASSQLNQPQHF
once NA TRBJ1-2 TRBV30 TGTGCCTGGAGTCGACCGGGAGTATTTAACTATGGCTACACCTTC CAWSRPGVFNYGYTF
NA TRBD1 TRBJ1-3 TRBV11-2 TGTGCCAGCAGCTTAGACCTTCGGACAGGCCACTCTGGAAACACCATATATTTT CASSLDLRTGHSGNTIYF
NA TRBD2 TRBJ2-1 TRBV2 TGTGCCAGCAGTGAACAGCGACTAGCGGGAGGATACAATGAGCAGTTCTTC CASSEQRLAGGYNEQFF
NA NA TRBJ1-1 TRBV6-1 TGTGCCACCCACAAACCTCAGGGGAGGATGGAAGCTTTCTTT CATHKPQGRMEAFF
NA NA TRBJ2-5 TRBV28 TGTGCCAGCAGCTATAGGGAGACCCAGTACTTC CASSYRETQYF
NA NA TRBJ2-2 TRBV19 TGTGCCAGTAGTACGAGGGGACCCGGGGAGCTGTTTTTT CASSTRGPGELFF
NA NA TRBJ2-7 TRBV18 TGTGCCAGCTCACCACTAGGGTCGAGTGAGCAGTACTTC CASSPLGSSEQYF
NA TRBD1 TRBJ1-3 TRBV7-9 TGTGCCAGCAGCTTAGCGCTTATTGGGACAGGGTATAACACCATATATTTT CASSLALIGTGYNTIYF
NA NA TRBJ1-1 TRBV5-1 TGCGCCAGCAGCCCGGGGGAGGGTAGTGTAGCTTTCTTT CASSPGEGSVAFF
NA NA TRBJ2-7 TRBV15 TGTGCCACCAGCAGAGACGGGTTCTCCTACGAGCAGTACTTC CATSRDGFSYEQYF
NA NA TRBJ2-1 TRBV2 TGTGCCAGCAGCACAGCATACAATGAGCAGTTCTTC CASSTAYNEQFF
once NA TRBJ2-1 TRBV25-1 TGTGCCAGCAGTCCCCGACCCTCCAACAATGAGCAGTTCTTC CASSPRPSNNEQFF
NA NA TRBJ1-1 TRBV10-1 TGCGCCAGCAGTACACAGGTGGACACTGAAGCTTTCTTT CASSTQVDTEAFF
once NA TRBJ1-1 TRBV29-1 TGCAGCGTTGTGGAAAGTATTAACACTGAAGCTTTCTTT CSVVESINTEAFF
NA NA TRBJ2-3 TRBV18 TGTGCCAGCTCCCCGATAGCGGTCACAGATACGCAGTATTTT CASSPIAVTDTQYF
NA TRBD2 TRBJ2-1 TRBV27 TGTGCCAGCAGTTTACTGGCGGGAGCGGCTGAGCAGTTCTTC CASSLLAGAAEQFF
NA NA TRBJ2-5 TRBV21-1 TGTGCCAGCAGCACCGGGACAGACCAAGAGACCCAGTACTTC CASSTGTDQETQYF
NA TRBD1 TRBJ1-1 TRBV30 TGTGCCTGGAGTAGGGCAGGGGGGCCTTTCTTT CAWSRAGGPFF
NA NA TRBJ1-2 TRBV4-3 TGCGCCAGCAGCCAAGATAGGAGGGGTAACTATGGCTACACCTTC CASSQDRRGNYGYTF
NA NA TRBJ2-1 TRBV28 TGTGCCAGCAGTGAGACTAGTCGGAGGTTCTTC CASSETSRRFF
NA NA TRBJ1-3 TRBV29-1 TGCAGCGTTGAGAACCCTATCTCTGGAAACACCATATATTTT CSVENPISGNTIYF
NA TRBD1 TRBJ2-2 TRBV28 TGTGCCAGCAGTCCTGACAGGGGGCTGTCCGGGGAGCTGTTTTTT CASSPDRGLSGELFF
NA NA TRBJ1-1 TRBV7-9 TGTGCCAGCAGCCTAGCCGGATACACTGAAGCTTTCTTT CASSLAGYTEAFF
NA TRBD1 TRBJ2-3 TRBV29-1 TGCAGCGTGGGGACAGAAAGCGGAACAGATACGCAGTATTTT CSVGTESGTDTQYF
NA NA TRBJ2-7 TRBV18 TGTGCCAGCTCACCAAAAACAAGATACGAGCAGTACTTC CASSPKTRYEQYF
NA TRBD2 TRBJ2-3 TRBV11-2 TGTGCCAGCAGCTTAGTGGGAGGGACCAGCACAGATACGCAGTATTTT CASSLVGGTSTDTQYF
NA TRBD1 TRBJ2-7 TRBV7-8 TGTGCCAGCAGCTCCCGGACAGGAGCCTCCTACGAGCAGTACTTC CASSSRTGASYEQYF
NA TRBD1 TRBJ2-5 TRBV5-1 TGCGCCAGCAGCTTTACAGGGGATGAGACCCAGTACTTC CASSFTGDETQYF
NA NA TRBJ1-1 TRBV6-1 TGTGCCAGCAGTCTCCTGGGGATGAACACTGAAGCTTTCTTT CASSLLGMNTEAFF
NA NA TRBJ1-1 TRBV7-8 TGTGCCAGCAGCTTAGCTGGTAGGGACACTGAAGCTTTCTTT CASSLAGRDTEAFF
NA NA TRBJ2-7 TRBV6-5 TGTGCCAGCAGTTACTCCTTGGCGGGAACCTACGAGCAGTACTTC CASSYSLAGTYEQYF
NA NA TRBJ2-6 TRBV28 TGTGCCAGCAGTTTTGGCCAGCTTATCTCTGGGGCCAACGTCCTGACTTTC CASSFGQLISGANVLTF
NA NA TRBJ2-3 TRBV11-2 TGTGCCAGCAGCCCCGCCCGCCGCACAGATACGCAGTATTTT CASSPARRTDTQYF
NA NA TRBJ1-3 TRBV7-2 TGTGCCAGCAGCGGACAGCGGGGCCTGGTGGGACGAAACACCATATATTTT CASSGQRGLVGRNTIYF
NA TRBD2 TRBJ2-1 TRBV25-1 TGTGCCAGCAGTGCGGAACTAGCGGGAGGGTGGAATGAGCAGTTCTTC CASSAELAGGWNEQFF
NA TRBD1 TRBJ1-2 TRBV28 TGTGCCAGCAGATCAAGGGGGCGAGGCTACACCTTC CASRSRGRGYTF
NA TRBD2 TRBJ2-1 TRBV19 TGTGCCAGTAGTACACTAGCGGGACCCTACAATGAGCAGTTCTTC CASSTLAGPYNEQFF
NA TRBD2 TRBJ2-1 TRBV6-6 TGTGCCAGCAGTCCTAGAGCGGGAGACTACAATGAGCAGTTCTTC CASSPRAGDYNEQFF
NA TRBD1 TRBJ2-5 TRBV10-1 TGCGCCAGCAGTGAGGGGGGGACAGGGTTGGCGCAAGAGACCCAGTACTTC CASSEGGTGLAQETQYF
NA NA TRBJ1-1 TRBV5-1 TGCGCCAGCAGCTTTAGGCAGAACACTGAAGCTTTCTTT CASSFRQNTEAFF
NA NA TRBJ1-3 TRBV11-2 TGTGCCAGCAGCCGACGGGACCTCTCTGGAAACACCATATATTTT CASSRRDLSGNTIYF
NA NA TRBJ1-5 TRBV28 TGTGCCAGCAGTTTATCTTTTCGGAATCAGCCCCAGCATTTT CASSLSFRNQPQHF
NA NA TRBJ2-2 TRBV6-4 TGTGCCAGCAGTGCTCGGGGGTCCACCGGGGAGCTGTTTTTT CASSARGSTGELFF
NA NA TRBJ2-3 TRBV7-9 TGTGCCAGCAGCCTGGTGGGGGCAGATACGCAGTATTTT CASSLVGADTQYF
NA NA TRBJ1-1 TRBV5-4 TGTGCCAGCAGCTTGGCCGGAAGGGATACTGAAGCTTTCTTT CASSLAGRDTEAFF
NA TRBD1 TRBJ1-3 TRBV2 TGTGCCAGCAGTGACCAGGGGGCGCCTGGAAACACCATATATTTT CASSDQGAPGNTIYF
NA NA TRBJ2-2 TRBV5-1 TGCGCCAGCAGCATTACTACGAACACCGGGGAGCTGTTTTTT CASSITTNTGELFF